The rows below give T cell receptor beta chains drawn from one sample of a study of blood T cell repertoires in COVID-19. Clones were read by immunoSEQ multiplex PCR, and TCRdb kept only the in-frame ones, dropping some. The sample carries hundreds of thousands of clones, approximately 91% recorded once. The sequencing input was peripheral blood. The origin of the receptors is a man in his 60s who had recovered from COVID-19. Each CDR3 is given with its conserved first and last residue. D genes are given only for firm matches. Only part of the rows carry a size: once, few, many, or a class if the clone is expanded.

V gene,CDR3 length,D gene,clone size,J gene,CDR3 protein,CDR3 DNA
TRBV5-4,16,TRBD1,-,TRBJ2-3,CASSAGQGPLADTQYF,TGTGCCAGCAGCGCCGGACAGGGTCCTTTAGCAGATACGCAGTATTTT
TRBV7-2,14,TRBD1,-,TRBJ1-6,CASSPTGGSAPLHF,TGTGCCAGCAGCCCCACAGGGGGCAGTGCACCCCTCCACTTT
TRBV6-5,14,-,-,TRBJ2-1,CASSTGLRGNEQFF,TGTGCCAGCAGTACGGGACTCCGTGGCAATGAGCAGTTCTTC
TRBV29-1,13,TRBD1,once,TRBJ2-2,CSVWTGGTGELFF,TGCAGCGTGTGGACAGGGGGGACCGGGGAGCTGTTTTTT
TRBV7-2,18,TRBD1,-,TRBJ2-1,CASSPYIRTGHKDNEQFF,TGTGCCAGCAGCCCTTATATCAGGACAGGCCATAAGGACAATGAGCAGTTCTTC
TRBV5-6,15,-,once,TRBJ2-7,CASSLDRKPHYEQYF,TGTGCCAGCAGCTTGGACAGAAAACCCCATTACGAGCAGTACTTC
TRBV6-5,15,TRBD2,-,TRBJ2-1,CASRALAGVLNEQFF,TGTGCCAGCAGGGCCCTAGCGGGAGTGTTGAATGAGCAGTTCTTC
TRBV2,17,TRBD1,-,TRBJ1-4,CASSEEGQGAFNEKLFF,TGTGCCAGCAGTGAAGAGGGACAGGGGGCGTTTAATGAAAAACTGTTTTTT
TRBV11-2,15,TRBD1,-,TRBJ2-7,CASSFGKRGLYEQYF,TGTGCCAGCAGCTTTGGGAAGAGGGGGCTCTACGAGCAGTACTTC
TRBV11-2,13,-,-,TRBJ2-7,CASSFEQGSRQYF,TGTGCCAGCAGCTTCGAACAGGGATCGCGGCAGTACTTC
TRBV5-4,19,TRBD2,-,TRBJ2-1,CASSLVTSGRIISYNEQFF,TGTGCCAGCAGCTTGGTTACTAGCGGGCGGATTATTTCCTACAATGAGCAGTTCTTC
TRBV19,18,-,-,TRBJ1-2,CASSVGLLVGTDNYGYTF,TGTGCCAGTAGTGTGGGACTGTTAGTGGGGACTGATAACTATGGCTACACCTTC
TRBV5-1,14,-,-,TRBJ1-3,CASSFGGSGNTIYF,TGCGCCAGCAGCTTCGGGGGTTCTGGAAACACCATATATTTT
TRBV7-9,16,TRBD2,-,TRBJ2-3,CASSSLLAGGADTQYF,TGTGCCAGCAGCTCCCTACTAGCGGGAGGAGCGGATACGCAGTATTTT
TRBV15,10,-,-,TRBJ1-1,CATSRDGAFF,TGTGCCACCAGCAGAGATGGCGCTTTCTTT
TRBV11-1,14,-,-,TRBJ1-6,CASSLSSYNSPLHF,TGTGCCAGCAGCCTTAGCTCCTATAATTCACCCCTCCACTTT
TRBV27,13,-,-,TRBJ2-3,CASSSWAGDTQYF,TGTGCCAGCAGTTCCTGGGCCGGAGATACGCAGTATTTT
TRBV7-2,14,-,-,TRBJ1-1,CASSLDRMNTEAFF,TGTGCCAGCAGCCTCGACAGGATGAACACTGAAGCTTTCTTT